Following are 31 T cell receptor beta chains from one sample sequenced in a study of cytomegalovirus exposure and HLA in healthy donors (dated by TCRdb to the late 2010s). Receptor amplification or capture employed the immunoSEQ multiplex PCR assay. A mixture of 60 forward primers for TCR Vbeta segments and 13 reverse primers for TCR Jbeta segments was used in the multiplex PCR. This is the immuneACCESS table as TCRdb keeps it, with only in-frame sequences that have V and J called. A part of the clones is gone; compared with another copy, unresolved V genes explain less than half, and the rest is unexplained. The sample contains 120,000 or so clones, 79% of them found a single time. About 2% of the sample is held by the ten biggest clonotypes. The sequenced material came from PBMCs. The origin of the receptors is a man younger than 35 in good health and CMV-seronegative.

The J gene is TRBJ2-1, the V gene TRBV18; TRBD2 aligns across 8 bases. The CDR3 totals 16 residues. The J segment lost 5 bases and the V segment lost 0 bases, leaving 6 bases of the junction unmatched. Germline lookup yields CDR1 KGHSH and CDR2 LQKENI. The CDR3, as DNA: TGTGCCAGCTCACCACCCAGCGGGAGAAGAGACAATGAGCAGTTCTTC. Amino acids: CASSPPSGRRDNEQFF.

The chain links TRBV27 to TRBJ2-7; D may be TRBD1 (5 bases). Germline values: CDR1 MNHEY, CDR2 SMNVEV (reference sequence). CDR3 size: 13 residues. Trimming pared 2 bases from V and 0 bases from J, leaving 5 bases between. The CDR3 region has the DNA TGTGCCAGCAGTTTAACAGGCTCCTACGAGCAGTACTTC. It translates to CASSLTGSYEQYF.

The J gene is TRBJ2-1, the V gene TRBV18, with 9 bases matching TRBD2. The CDR3 totals 17 residues. Germline CDR1 and CDR2: KGHSH and LQKENI. The V gene end was trimmed by 2 bases and the J gene end by 5 bases; junction bases not matched to a gene: 10. CDR3 sequence (DNA): TGTGCCAGCTCACCATTCCGGGGAGCGGGAGGTAACAATGAGCAGTTCTTC. Its protein product is CASSPFRGAGGNNEQFF.

The chain's CDR3 is CASSQEELQETQYF. CDR3 bases: TGTGCCAGCAGCCAAGAAGAACTACAAGAGACCCAGTACTTC. This chain links TRBV4-2 with TRBJ2-5, with unresolved D. There are 14 residues in the CDR3. Trimming cost V 0 bases and J 2 bases, with 7 bases left between them. Germline V gene sequence: CDR1 LGHNA, CDR2 YNFKEQ.

The rearrangement joins TRBV29-1 to TRBJ2-5; 16 nucleotides agree with TRBD2. Unmatched junction bases numbered 11, after V lost 6 bases and J lost 4 bases. The CDR3 sequence is 17 residues long. Germline V gives CDR1 SQVTM, CDR2 ANQGSEA. The chain's CDR3 is CSVDTGTSGRARETQYF. CDR3 bases: TGCAGCGTGGATACCGGGACTAGCGGGAGGGCAAGAGAGACCCAGTACTTC.

The chain links TRBV27 to TRBJ2-2; 7 bases align to TRBD1. The trim removed 5 bases at V and 1 base at J, leaving 13 bases unmatched. Germline assignment: CDR1 MNHEY and CDR2 SMNVEV (reference sequence). This CDR3 is built from 18 residues. DNA of the CDR3: TGTGCCAGCAGTCGACGGACAGGAAAAATCCTGAACACCGGGGAGCTGTTTTTT. Translation: CASSRRTGKILNTGELFF.

The gene calls are TRBV5-3 and TRBJ2-7; a possible D gene is TRBD1 (6 bases). TRBV5-3 counts as an open reading frame of uncertain function. The CDR3 length is 15 residues. V was cut by 4 bases and J by 2 bases, with 16 bases left in between. The CDR3 DNA sequence: TGTGCCAGAAGCCCGGACAGAGTTGAACCCTACGAGCAGTACGTC. It yields the protein CARSPDRVEPYEQYV.

The J gene is TRBJ2-1, the V gene TRBV5-6; 13 bases map to TRBD2. J lost 6 bases, V lost 0 bases, and 12 bases had no gene match. Germline lookup yields CDR1 SGHDT and CDR2 YYEEEE. The CDR3 is 19 residues long. This CDR3 reads CASSLALGTSGMEGNEQFF. CDR3 nucleotides: TGTGCCAGCAGCTTGGCTTTGGGGACTAGCGGGATGGAGGGCAATGAGCAGTTCTTC.

A note on this clone: Other DNA sequences in this specimen translate into the identical CDR3. The chain carries TRBV11-2 and TRBJ1-1; D ambiguous. CDR3 size: 12 residues. Trimming removed 2 bases from V and 2 bases from J, with 3 bases in between. Germline V gives CDR1 SGHAT, CDR2 FQNNGV. The DNA for the CDR3 is TGTGCCAGCAGCTTACAAAACACTGAAGCTTTCTTT. Translated, it gives CASSLQNTEAFF.

The chain has TRBV2 and TRBJ1-6; D is undetermined. The CDR3 consists of 12 residues. Germline V lookup: CDR1 SNHLY, CDR2 FYNNEI. The V and J ends lost 7 bases and 7 bases respectively, with 8 bases between them. Written as DNA, the CDR3 is TGTGCCAGCACCGAGAGCAATTCACCCCTCCACTTT. It codes for CASTESNSPLHF. Full variable domain (outside the CDR3, taken from reference TRBV2 and TRBJ1-6): EPEVTQTPSHQVTQMGQEVILRCVPISNHLYFYWYRQILGQKVEFLVSFYNNEISEKSEIFDDQFSVERPDGSNFTLKIRSTKLEDSAMYFCASTESNSPLHFGNGTRLTVT.

This chain connects TRBV9 to TRBJ2-5; TRBD2 agrees at 8 bases. Germline CDR1 reads SGDLS; CDR2 reads YYNGEE. After removal of 4 bases from V and 5 bases from J, the junction contained 7 bases not matched to a gene. CDR3 length: 14 amino acids. The CDR3 protein is CASSFQGLGETQYF. CDR3 bases: TGTGCCAGCAGCTTCCAGGGACTAGGGGAGACCCAGTACTTC.

This rearrangement joins TRBV19 to TRBJ2-3, with 9 bases aligning to TRBD2. V shed 0 bases and J 2 bases; nucleotides not matched to a gene: 9. There are 18 residues in the CDR3. Per germline, CDR1 LNHDA and CDR2 SQIVND (reference sequence). CDR3 sequence: CASSIDTPGTSITDTQYF. DNA of the CDR3: TGTGCCAGTAGTATAGACACCCCCGGGACTAGCATCACAGATACGCAGTATTTT.

This clone was observed a handful of times. This rearrangement joins TRBV5-1 to TRBJ2-2, with D unclear. The V and J ends lost 4 bases and 2 bases respectively, with 12 bases between them. This CDR3 region has 15 residues. Germline CDR1 SGHRS, CDR2 YFSETQ. The CDR3 coding sequence is TGCGCCAGCAGCGTGGACCGCGTTAACACCGGGGAGCTGTTTTTT. Translation gives CASSVDRVNTGELFF.

The V call is TRBV6-1, the J call TRBJ2-5, with D perhaps TRBD2 (5 bases). V lost 5 bases and J 5 bases, leaving 12 bases between the germline ends. Germline V gene data show CDR1 as MNHNS and CDR2 as SASEGT. The CDR3 runs to 13 residues. The CDR3 spells CASSPRGQETQYF. In nucleotides, the CDR3 is TGTGCCAGCAGTCCTCGAGGGCAGGAGACCCAGTACTTC.

This chain uses TRBV5-1 with TRBJ2-1; 8 bases align to TRBD2. Germline CDR1 reads SGHRS; CDR2 reads YFSETQ. Trimming took 6 bases from V and 0 from J; bases not matched to a gene: 5. The CDR3 extends over 15 amino acids. CDR3 residues: CASNSGTSSYNEQFF. In nucleotides, the CDR3 is TGCGCCAGCAATAGCGGGACGAGCTCCTACAATGAGCAGTTCTTC.

This chain connects TRBV2 to TRBJ2-7; D gene ambiguous. V lost 6 bases to trimming and J lost 3 bases, with 12 bases between them. The CDR3 covers 13 residues. The germline CDR1 and CDR2 sequences are SNHLY and FYNNEI. The CDR3 sequence is CASRVLILYEQYF. The DNA of the CDR3 is TGTGCCAGCAGAGTTCTAATTCTCTACGAGCAGTACTTC.

The J gene is TRBJ2-7, the V gene TRBV2, with TRBD1 matching over 8 bases. This CDR3 comprises 14 residues. Trimming at V came to 7 bases and at J to 5 bases, leaving 10 bases not matched to a gene. The V gene's germline CDR1 is SNHLY and CDR2 FYNNEI. CDR3 region: CASTLLRTGNEQYF. In DNA, the CDR3 is TGTGCCAGCACCCTACTCAGGACAGGGAACGAGCAGTACTTC.

This clone occurred once. The rearrangement joins TRBV5-4 to TRBJ2-1, with 8 positions matching TRBD2. This CDR3 region has 17 residues. V gave up 4 bases and J gave up 0 bases; unmatched junction bases: 9. Germline CDR1 SGHNT, CDR2 YYREEE (reference sequence). The CDR3 DNA follows: TGTGCCAGCAGCGACCGTAGCGGGACGAGCTCCTACAATGAGCAGTTCTTC. This gives the protein CASSDRSGTSSYNEQFF.

The rearrangement uses TRBV11-2 and TRBJ1-2, with D uncertain. The CDR3 totals 14 residues. V lost 5 bases to trimming and J lost 3 bases, with 13 bases between them. Germline lookup yields CDR1 SGHAT and CDR2 FQNNGV. The DNA of the CDR3 is TGTGCCAGCAGCACGGGGAAGGGATACTATGGCTACACCTTC. This encodes CASSTGKGYYGYTF.

The rearrangement links TRBV6-6 to TRBJ1-1; no firm D call. This CDR3 is built from 14 residues. Germline assignment: CDR1 MNHNY and CDR2 SVGAGI (reference sequence). V shed 0 bases and J shed 11 bases, with 16 bases lying between them. The CDR3 sequence is CASSYSLTPTHAFF. The CDR3 nucleotides are TGTGCCAGCAGTTACTCGCTTACTCCTACCCACGCTTTCTTT.

This clone occurred a few times. V and J are TRBV20-1 and TRBJ1-2; D is possibly TRBD1 (6 bases). The CDR3 has 11 amino acids. The ends were cut back, 5 bases at V and 8 bases at J, with 12 bases in the middle. Germline V gives CDR1 DFQATT, CDR2 SNEGSKA (reference sequence). The CDR3 bases are TGCAGTGCTCCAGGGGCCTGGGGCTACACCTTC. Translation: CSAPGAWGYTF.

This clone appeared a few times. In DNA form, the CDR3 reads TGTGCCAGCAGTATGGGGACTAGTTCCCCAGATACGCAGTATTTT. As protein: CASSMGTSSPDTQYF. The V gene is TRBV6-6, the J gene TRBJ2-3; 8 bases map to TRBD2. The CDR3 runs to 15 residues. Germline CDR1 reads MNHNY; CDR2 reads SVGAGI (reference sequence). With 5 bases clipped from V and 4 bases from J, the junction kept 8 bases outside the gene matches.

The chain joins TRBV7-5 to TRBJ2-7; the table's D call TRBD2 went unverified against the DNA. TRBV7-5 is deemed a pseudogene. The length of the CDR3 is 21 residues. CDR3 region: CARHPRPRRPRDWGRTYEQYF. CDR3 in DNA: TGTGCCAGACACCCCAGACCAAGACGGCCGAGGGACTGGGGTAGAACCTACGAGCAGTACTTC.

The V call is TRBV9, the J call TRBJ2-1, with 16 bases matching TRBD2. CDR3 size: 17 residues. The V gene's germline CDR1 is SGDLS and CDR2 YYNGEE. The junction had 8 bases not matched to a gene; V was cut back by 2 bases and J by 9 bases. Here the CDR3 reads CASSVAPGLAGGPEQFF. For the CDR3, the DNA is TGTGCCAGCAGCGTGGCTCCGGGACTAGCGGGAGGGCCTGAGCAGTTCTTC.

The chain joins TRBV9 to TRBJ2-1; 9 bases are a match to TRBD2. The V and J ends lost 3 bases and 8 bases, in that order; junction bases with no gene match: 9. The CDR3 contains 15 residues. Per germline, CDR1 SGDLS and CDR2 YYNGEE. CDR3 DNA sequence: TGTGCCAGCAGCGCGCGGGAGGGCCTCGGGGATGAGCAGTTCTTC. The encoded protein is CASSAREGLGDEQFF.

This chain links TRBV29-1 with TRBJ2-6; D is unclear. The CDR3 is 17 residues long. Germline loops: CDR1 SQVTM, CDR2 ANQGSEA. Trimming cost V 0 bases and J 0 bases, with 12 bases left between them. CDR3 DNA: TGCAGCGTTGAAGATGACGGAGCGAACTCTGGGGCCAACGTCCTGACTTTC. The encoded protein is CSVEDDGANSGANVLTF.

V usage is TRBV28 and J usage is TRBJ1-6, with a possible D match to TRBD1 (5 bases). Looked up from germline, CDR1 is MDHEN and CDR2 is SYDVKM. The V gene lost 5 bases and the J gene lost 7 bases, with 12 bases spanning the gap. The CDR3 extends over 14 amino acids. CDR3: CASSRGGYNSPLHF. The CDR3 region has the DNA TGTGCCAGCAGTCGTGGGGGGTACAATTCACCCCTCCACTTT.

This sequence joins TRBV14 and TRBJ2-5; 13 bases match TRBD2. The CDR3 has 18 residues. Germline V gene sequence: CDR1 SGHDN, CDR2 FVKESK. V was pared by 1 base and J by 5 bases, with 10 bases of the junction left unmatched. CDR3 loop: CASSQALGLAGSGETQYF. CDR3 nucleotide sequence: TGTGCCAGCAGCCAAGCCTTGGGACTAGCGGGGAGCGGGGAGACCCAGTACTTC.

The V call is TRBV10-3, the J call TRBJ1-2; 8 bases map to TRBD1. V gave up 10 bases and J gave up 3 bases; unmatched junction bases: 4. The CDR3 loop spans 12 amino acids. Germline values: CDR1 ENHRY, CDR2 SYGVKD. CDR3 in amino acids: CASTGGDYGYTF. The CDR3 DNA reads as TGTGCCAGTACAGGGGGTGACTATGGCTACACCTTC.

The chain employs TRBV11-2 and TRBJ1-1; D unclear. Looked up from germline, CDR1 is SGHAT and CDR2 is FQNNGV. V was shortened by 5 bases and J by 0 bases, with 10 bases between the two germline ends. The CDR3 contains 14 residues. Here the CDR3 DNA reads TGTGCCAGCAGCCTGCCTGCGTTGAACACTGAAGCTTTCTTT. As protein: CASSLPALNTEAFF.

This clone was observed a few times. The chain employs TRBV2 and TRBJ1-6; 7 positions agree with TRBD1. In germline, CDR1 is SNHLY, CDR2 FYNNEI. J lost 11 bases, V lost 3 bases, and 10 bases had no gene match. The CDR3 is 15 amino acids. The chain's CDR3 is CASSDKTTGATPLHF. As DNA, the CDR3 is TGTGCCAGCAGTGATAAAACTACAGGGGCAACACCCCTCCACTTT.